This T cell receptor (beta chain) emerged from a study of T cell responses to AZD1222 COVID-19 vaccine. The CDR3 is 16 residues long. Germline V CDR1 and CDR2: SNHLY, FYNNEI. V was pared by 6 bases and J by 4 bases, with 10 bases of the junction left unmatched. This clone was found a few times. Method: immunoSEQ multiplex PCR; TCRdb's copy keeps in-frame clones and lacks some. Here the sample spans about 76,000 clones, about 83% being singletons. This sequence was found in an adult who received the MenACWY meningococcal vaccine as a control. V gene TRBV2 combines with J gene TRBJ2-7; 12 bases map to TRBD1. The starting material was peripheral blood, obtained 28 days after the second dose of the MenACWY control vaccine. Here the CDR3 reads CASSVGPGQGAYEQYF. DNA of the CDR3: TGTGCCAGCAGCGTAGGTCCGGGACAGGGGGCGTACGAGCAGTACTTC.